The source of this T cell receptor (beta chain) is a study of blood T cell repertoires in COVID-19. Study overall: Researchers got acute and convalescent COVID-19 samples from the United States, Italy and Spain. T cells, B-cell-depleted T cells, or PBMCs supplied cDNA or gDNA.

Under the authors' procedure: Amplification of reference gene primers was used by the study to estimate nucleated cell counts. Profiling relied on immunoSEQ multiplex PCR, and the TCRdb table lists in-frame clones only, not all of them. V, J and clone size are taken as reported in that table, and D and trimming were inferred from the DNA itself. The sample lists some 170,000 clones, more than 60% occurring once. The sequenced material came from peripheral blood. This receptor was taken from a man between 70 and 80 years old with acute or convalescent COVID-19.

In DNA, the CDR3 is TGTGCCAGCAGAGCCGGACAGGCCGGCGATACGCAGTATTTT. Translation gives CASRAGQAGDTQYF. This chain uses TRBV6-5 with TRBJ2-3, with 7 bases matching TRBD1. Germline-derived CDR1 and CDR2 are MNHEY and SVGAGI. The CDR3 contains 14 residues. Losses at the gene ends were 6 bases for V and 6 bases for J; bases not matched to a gene: 9.